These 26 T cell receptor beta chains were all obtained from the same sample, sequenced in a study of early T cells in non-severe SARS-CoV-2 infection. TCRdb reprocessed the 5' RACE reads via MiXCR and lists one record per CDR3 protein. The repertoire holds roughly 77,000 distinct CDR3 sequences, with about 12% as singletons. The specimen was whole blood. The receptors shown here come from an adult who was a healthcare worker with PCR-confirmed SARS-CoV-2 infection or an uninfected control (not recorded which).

CDR3 in DNA: TGCAGTTCCCAAGAGCTGGGACGGTATTCACCCCTCCACTTT. This sequence encodes CSSQELGRYSPLHF. The chain links TRBV20-1 to TRBJ1-6; perhaps TRBD1 as D (5 bases). V gave up 8 bases and J gave up 8 bases, with 19 bases separating them. The CDR3 totals 14 residues. From germline, CDR1 is DFQATT and CDR2 SNEGSKA (reference sequence).

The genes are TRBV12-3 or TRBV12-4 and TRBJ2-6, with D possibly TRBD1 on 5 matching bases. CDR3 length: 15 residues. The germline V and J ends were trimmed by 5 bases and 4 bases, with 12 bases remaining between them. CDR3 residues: CASSDSHEGANVLTF. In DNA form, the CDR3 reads TGTGCCAGCAGTGACAGCCATGAGGGGGCCAACGTCCTGACTTTC.

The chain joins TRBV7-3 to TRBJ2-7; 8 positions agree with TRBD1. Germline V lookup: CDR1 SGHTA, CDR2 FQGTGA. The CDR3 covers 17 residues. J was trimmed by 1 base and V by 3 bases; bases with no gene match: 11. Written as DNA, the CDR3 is TGTGCCAGCAGCTTTTCTCATAGGGACAGGAATTCCTACGAGCAGTACTTC. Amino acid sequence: CASSFSHRDRNSYEQYF.

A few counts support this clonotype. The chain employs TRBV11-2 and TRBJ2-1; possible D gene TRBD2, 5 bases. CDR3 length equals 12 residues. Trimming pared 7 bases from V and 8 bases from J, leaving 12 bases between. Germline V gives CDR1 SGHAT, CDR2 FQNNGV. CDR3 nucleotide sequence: TGTGCCAGCACCCCGGCGGGCGATGAGCAGTTCTTC. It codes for CASTPAGDEQFF. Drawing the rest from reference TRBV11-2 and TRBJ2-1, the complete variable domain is EAGVAQSPRYKIIEKRQSVAFWCNPISGHATLYWYQQILGQGPKLLIQFQNNGVVDDSQLPKDRFSAERLKGVDSTLKIQPAKLEDSAVYLCASTPAGDEQFFGPGTRLTVL.

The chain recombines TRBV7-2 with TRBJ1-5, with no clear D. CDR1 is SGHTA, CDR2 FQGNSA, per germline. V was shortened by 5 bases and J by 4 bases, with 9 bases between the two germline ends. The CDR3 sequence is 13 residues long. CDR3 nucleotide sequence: TGTGCCAGCAGCCCAAGGCAGAATCAGCCCCAGCATTTT. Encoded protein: CASSPRQNQPQHF. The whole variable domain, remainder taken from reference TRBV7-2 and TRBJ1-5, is GAGVSQSPSNKVTEKGKDVELRCDPISGHTALYWYRQSLGQGLEFLIYFQGNSAPDKSGLPSDRFSAERTGGSVSTLTIQRTQQEDSAVYLCASSPRQNQPQHFGDGTRLSIL.

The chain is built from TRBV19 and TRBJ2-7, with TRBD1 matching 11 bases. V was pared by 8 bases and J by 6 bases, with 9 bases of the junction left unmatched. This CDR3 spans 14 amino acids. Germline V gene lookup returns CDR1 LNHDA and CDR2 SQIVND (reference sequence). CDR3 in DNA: TGTGCCAGTTCACCTTCCGGGACAGGGGGCGAGCAGTACTTC. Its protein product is CASSPSGTGGEQYF.

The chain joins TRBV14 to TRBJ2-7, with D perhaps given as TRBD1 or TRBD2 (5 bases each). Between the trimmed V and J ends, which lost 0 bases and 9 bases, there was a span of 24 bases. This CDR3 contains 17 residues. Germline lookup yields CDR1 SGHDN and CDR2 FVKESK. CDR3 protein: CASSQDPNFWGSATQYF. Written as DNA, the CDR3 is TGTGCCAGCAGCCAAGATCCGAATTTCTGGGGGAGTGCGACGCAGTACTTC.

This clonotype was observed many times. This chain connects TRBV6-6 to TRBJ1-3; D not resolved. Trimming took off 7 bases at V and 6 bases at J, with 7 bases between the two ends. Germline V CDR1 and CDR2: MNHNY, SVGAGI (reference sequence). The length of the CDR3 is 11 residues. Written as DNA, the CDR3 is TGTGCCAGCACTAATCTAAACACCATATATTTT. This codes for CASTNLNTIYF.

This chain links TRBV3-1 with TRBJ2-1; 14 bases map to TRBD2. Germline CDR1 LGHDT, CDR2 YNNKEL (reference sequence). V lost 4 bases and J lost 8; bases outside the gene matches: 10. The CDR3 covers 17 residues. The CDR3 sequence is CASSRGLAGGPWDEQFF. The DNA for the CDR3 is TGTGCCAGCAGCCGCGGACTAGCGGGGGGCCCATGGGATGAGCAGTTCTTC.

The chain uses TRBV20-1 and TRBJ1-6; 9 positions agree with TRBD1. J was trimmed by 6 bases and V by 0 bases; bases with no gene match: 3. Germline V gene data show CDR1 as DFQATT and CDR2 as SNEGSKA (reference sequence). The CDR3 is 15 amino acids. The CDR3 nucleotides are TGCAGTGCTAGAGACGTACAGGGGGCTAATTCACCCCTCCACTTT. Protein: CSARDVQGANSPLHF.

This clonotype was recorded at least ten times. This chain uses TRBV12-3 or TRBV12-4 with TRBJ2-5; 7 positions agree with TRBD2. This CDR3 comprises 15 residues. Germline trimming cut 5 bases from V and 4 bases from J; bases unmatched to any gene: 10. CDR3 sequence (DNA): TGTGCCAGCAGTCCTTCCGGGACTACCGTAGAGACCCAGTACTTC. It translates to CASSPSGTTVETQYF.

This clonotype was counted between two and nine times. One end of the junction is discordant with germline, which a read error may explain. The CDR3 sequence is CASSLEVAGRSANTGELFF. CDR3 bases: TGTGCTAGCAGCTTAGAAGTAGCGGGCCGGAGCGCGAACACCGGGGAGCTGTTTTTT. This chain uses TRBV7-7 with TRBJ2-2; 7 nucleotides agree with TRBD2. Per germline, CDR1 SSHAT and CDR2 FNYEAQ (reference sequence). This CDR3 is 19 amino acids long.

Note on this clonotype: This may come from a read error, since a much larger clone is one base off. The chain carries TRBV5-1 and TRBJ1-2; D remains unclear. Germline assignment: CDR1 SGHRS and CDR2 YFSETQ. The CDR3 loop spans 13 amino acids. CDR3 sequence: CASSARRDYGYSF. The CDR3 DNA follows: TGCGCCAGCAGTGCAAGGCGTGACTATGGCTACTCCTTC.

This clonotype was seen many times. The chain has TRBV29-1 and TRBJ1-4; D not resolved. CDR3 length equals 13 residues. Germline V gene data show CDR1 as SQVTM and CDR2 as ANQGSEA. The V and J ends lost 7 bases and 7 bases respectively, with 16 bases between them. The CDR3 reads CSARSGLGEKLFF. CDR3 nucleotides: TGCAGCGCCCGGTCTGGCTTGGGTGAAAAACTGTTTTTT.

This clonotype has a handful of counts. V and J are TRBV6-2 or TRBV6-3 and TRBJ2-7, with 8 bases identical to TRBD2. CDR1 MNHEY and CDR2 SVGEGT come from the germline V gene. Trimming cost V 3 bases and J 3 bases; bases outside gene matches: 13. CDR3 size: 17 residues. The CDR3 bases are TGTGCCAGCAGTTATATTCGGGAGGGCCCCAGCTTCTACGAGCAGTACTTC. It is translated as CASSYIREGPSFYEQYF.

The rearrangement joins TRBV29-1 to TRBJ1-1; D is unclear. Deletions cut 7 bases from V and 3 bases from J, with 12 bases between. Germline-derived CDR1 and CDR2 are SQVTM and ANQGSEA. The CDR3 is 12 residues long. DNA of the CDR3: TGCAGCGCAGAAGGAGGCCACACTGAAGCTTTCTTT. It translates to CSAEGGHTEAFF.

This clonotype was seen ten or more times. This CDR3 reads CASSPGGVNEQFF. CDR3 nucleotide sequence: TGCGCCAGCTCTCCTGGGGGAGTAAATGAGCAGTTCTTC. The chain joins TRBV5-1 to TRBJ2-1; D could derive from TRBD1 or TRBD2 (5 bases each). The V and J ends lost 7 bases and 7 bases respectively, with 15 bases between them. The CDR3 spans 13 residues. Germline loops: CDR1 SGHRS, CDR2 YFSETQ.

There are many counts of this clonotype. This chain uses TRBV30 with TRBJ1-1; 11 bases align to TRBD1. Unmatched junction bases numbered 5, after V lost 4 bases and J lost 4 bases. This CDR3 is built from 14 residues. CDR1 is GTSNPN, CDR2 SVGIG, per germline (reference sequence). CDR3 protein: CAWTQGTGGTEAFF. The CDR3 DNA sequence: TGTGCCTGGACCCAAGGGACAGGGGGCACTGAAGCTTTCTTT.

The CDR3 region has the DNA TGTGCCAGCAGCCCCGGCGGTTCGGGACTAGCGGGAGAGAGGCAGTACTTC. Encoded protein: CASSPGGSGLAGERQYF. The chain recombines TRBV4-2 with TRBJ2-7; 14 bases are a match to TRBD2. In germline, CDR1 is LGHNA, CDR2 YNFKEQ. The CDR3 loop spans 17 amino acids. Unmatched junction bases numbered 14, after V lost 4 bases and J lost 9 bases.

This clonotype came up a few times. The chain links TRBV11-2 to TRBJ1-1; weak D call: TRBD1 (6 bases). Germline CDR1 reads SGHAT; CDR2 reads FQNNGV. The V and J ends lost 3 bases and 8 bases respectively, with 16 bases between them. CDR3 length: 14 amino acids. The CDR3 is CASSFKTGRPEAFF. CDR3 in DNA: TGTGCCAGCAGCTTCAAGACAGGCCGGCCAGAAGCTTTCTTT. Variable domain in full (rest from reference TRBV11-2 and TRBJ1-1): EAGVAQSPRYKIIEKRQSVAFWCNPISGHATLYWYQQILGQGPKLLIQFQNNGVVDDSQLPKDRFSAERLKGVDSTLKIQPAKLEDSAVYLCASSFKTGRPEAFFGQGTRLTVV.

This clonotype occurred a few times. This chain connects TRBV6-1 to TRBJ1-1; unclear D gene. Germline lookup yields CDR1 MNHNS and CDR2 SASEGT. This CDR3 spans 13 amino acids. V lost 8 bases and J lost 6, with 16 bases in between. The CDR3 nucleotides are TGTGCCAGCTACAGCCTACGCCGTGCTGAAGCTTTCTTT. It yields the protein CASYSLRRAEAFF.

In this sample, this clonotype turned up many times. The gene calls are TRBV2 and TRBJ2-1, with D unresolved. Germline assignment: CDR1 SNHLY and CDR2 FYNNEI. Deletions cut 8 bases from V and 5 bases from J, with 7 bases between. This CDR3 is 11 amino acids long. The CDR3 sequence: CASGFDNEQFF. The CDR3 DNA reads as TGTGCCAGCGGTTTTGACAATGAGCAGTTCTTC.

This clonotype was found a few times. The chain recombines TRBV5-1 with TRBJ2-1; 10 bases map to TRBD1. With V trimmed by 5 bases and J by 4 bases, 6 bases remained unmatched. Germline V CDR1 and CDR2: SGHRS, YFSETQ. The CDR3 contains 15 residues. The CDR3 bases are TGCGCCAGCAGGTTGACAGGGGGCGCTTACAATGAGCAGTTCTTC. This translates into CASRLTGGAYNEQFF.

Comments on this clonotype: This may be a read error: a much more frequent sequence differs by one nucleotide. In DNA form, the CDR3 reads TGTGCCAGCGCACTGGGTCACTCTGGAAACACCATATATTTT. It is translated as CASALGHSGNTIYF. This chain joins TRBV18 and TRBJ1-3; D ambiguous. This CDR3 spans 14 amino acids. Germline V CDR1 and CDR2: KGHSH, LQKENI. V lost 8 bases and J lost 0, with 11 bases in between.

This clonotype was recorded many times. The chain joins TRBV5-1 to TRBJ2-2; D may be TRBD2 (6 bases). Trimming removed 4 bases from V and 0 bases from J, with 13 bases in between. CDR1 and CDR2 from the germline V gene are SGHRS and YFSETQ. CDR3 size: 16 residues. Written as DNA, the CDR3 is TGCGCCAGCAGCCCACGGGACTCCTCGAACACCGGGGAGCTGTTTTTT. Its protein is CASSPRDSSNTGELFF.

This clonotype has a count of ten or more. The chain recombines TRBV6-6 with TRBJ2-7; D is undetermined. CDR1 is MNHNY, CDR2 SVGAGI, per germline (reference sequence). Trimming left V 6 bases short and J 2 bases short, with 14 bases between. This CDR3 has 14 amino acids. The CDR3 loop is CASSSETLAYEQYF. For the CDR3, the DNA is TGTGCCAGCAGCTCCGAGACATTGGCCTACGAGCAGTACTTC.